Listed below are T cell receptor beta chains from one sample, sequenced in a study of blood T cell repertoires in COVID-19. Here immunoSEQ multiplex PCR was the method, and the copy in TCRdb shows in-frame clones only, minus some. The table has under 250,000 clones, roughly nine tenths seen once. Source material: PBMCs or T cells enriched from blood (not recorded which). The receptors come from a woman aged 18-30 years in a cohort exposed to, infected with or recovered from COVID-19 (not recorded which). Each CDR3 is given with its conserved first and last residue.

J gene	V gene	CDR3 protein
TRBJ2-5	TRBV27	CASSLLRGGGETQYF
TRBJ2-5	TRBV9	CASSVRNEGETQYF
TRBJ1-2	TRBV19	CASSEYTGGAFNGYTF
TRBJ2-3	TRBV29-1	CSVEKRERGDTQYF
TRBJ1-3	TRBV3-1/TRBV3-2	CASSQWRGRGNTIYF
TRBJ1-6	TRBV5-6	CASSLNRGDSPLHF
TRBJ1-3	TRBV18	CASSPGQEDLVGYF
TRBJ1-3	TRBV6-5	CASSPGQGIYF
TRBJ1-1	TRBV15	CATSRDKGHFTEAFF
TRBJ2-3	TRBV5-1	CASSPGTSGTPDTQYF
TRBJ1-2	TRBV19	CASSRDIFLGYTF
TRBJ1-2	TRBV3-1/TRBV3-2	CASSQTALGVFGYTF
TRBJ1-2	TRBV7-2	CASSLTGTRVAGDYGYTF
TRBJ2-2	TRBV4-1	CASSREGNTGELFF
TRBJ1-1	TRBV5-8	CASAGELEAFF
TRBJ2-7	TRBV24-1	CATSGGAGVFSTYEQYF
TRBJ2-2	TRBV11-2	CASSFSTSGGANTGELFF
TRBJ1-2	TRBV28	CASFRDRGRNYGYTF
TRBJ1-6	TRBV2	CASSLTGSDSPLHF
TRBJ1-1	TRBV5-4	CASSFPGPMNTEAFF
TRBJ1-3	TRBV14	CASSQESGNTIYF
TRBJ1-2	TRBV27	CASTSRDRDPYGYTF
TRBJ1-4	TRBV20-1	CSASTGTHNEKLFF
TRBJ1-3	TRBV9	CASSVTPGAGNTIYF
TRBJ2-7	TRBV6-5	CASSYMVGTGINEQYF
TRBJ2-7	TRBV20-1	CSARENNEQYF
TRBJ2-6	TRBV5-4	CASSDSSSGANVLTF
TRBJ2-7	TRBV19	CASSMALRGQYEQYF
TRBJ1-5	TRBV28	CASSSNGQAGDQPQHF
TRBJ1-4	TRBV21-1	CASILRGGRGEKLFF
TRBJ2-5	TRBV11-3	CASSPSLRTSGTKETQYF
TRBJ2-3	TRBV24-1	CATSESSGRASDTQYF
TRBJ2-3	TRBV27	CASSSLWTSRDTQYF
TRBJ2-3	TRBV7-7	CASSLDNTDTQYF
TRBJ1-6	TRBV9	CASSDGGTYNSPLHF
TRBJ2-4	TRBV29-1	CSVTLRGGQNNIQYF
TRBJ1-6	TRBV10-3	CAISRDSNTNSPLHF
TRBJ2-3	TRBV4-1	CASSQVAGTTWVLQYF
TRBJ2-7	TRBV19	CASSPGRGRYEQYF
TRBJ2-1	TRBV15	CATSRDRERVSYNEQFF
TRBJ2-2	TRBV24-1	CATSGQGNTGELFF
TRBJ2-3	TRBV5-8	CASSLGTAGRPDTQYF
TRBJ1-5	TRBV10-3	CAISESSGAVNQPQHF
TRBJ2-1	TRBV19	CASTPEGGEQFF
TRBJ1-3	TRBV23-1	CASSQTGQFHSGNTIYF
TRBJ1-5	TRBV6-1	CASSKGTGGPNQPQHF
TRBJ1-1	TRBV7-6	CASSSGQGTNTEAFF
TRBJ2-7	TRBV5-1	CASSLLTFYEQYF
TRBJ1-6	TRBV18	CASSPAERSLNSPLHF
TRBJ1-1	TRBV7-2	CASSPSRDSTEAFF
TRBJ2-5	TRBV27	CASSMTWGGQETQYF
TRBJ1-4	TRBV14	CASSPYRGNREKLFF